Only a few counts were recorded for the clone carrying this TCR beta chain. What it binds is not known. These data belong to a study of T cells after yellow fever vaccination. Study-wide results and limits: The study noted that FACS-sorted repertoires could contain abundant clonotypes contaminating from the bulk population. Once the booster was given, most primary-vaccination clones reappeared, at around 96% for CD4 and roughly 85% for CD8.

Trimming took 4 bases from V and 8 from J, leaving 9 bases between them. This CDR3 has 13 amino acids. CDR1 is SGHTA, CDR2 FQGTGA, per germline. By 5'RACE template switching, TCR cDNA was produced, with a universal primer site and UMIs added in the process. TCRdb called the 5' RACE reads again in MiXCR, with one record for every CDR3 protein. The sample contains 450,000 to 550,000 distinct CDR3 sequences, 21% of which appear only once. The chain employs TRBV7-3 and TRBJ1-6; weak D call: TRBD1 (6 bases). The sample in question was PBMCs, obtained around 3 weeks after the first yellow fever vaccination. The receptor comes from a man aged 18-30 years who received the YFV17D yellow fever vaccine. The CDR3 protein is CASSSRGYSPLHF. For the CDR3, the DNA is TGTGCCAGCAGCTCCAGGGGTTATTCACCCCTCCACTTT. Combining the CDR3 with reference TRBV7-3 and TRBJ1-6 gives the whole variable domain GAGVSQTPSNKVTEKGKYVELRCDPISGHTALYWYRQSLGQGPEFLIYFQGTGAADDSGLPNDRFFAVRPEGSVSTLKIQRTERGDSAVYLCASSSRGYSPLHFGNGTRLTVT.